This entry lists 20 T cell receptor beta chains sequenced from one sample in a study of immune evolution from preneoplasia to lung adenocarcinoma. Libraries were prepared by immunoSEQ multiplex PCR; TCRdb keeps only in-frame clonotypes and omits some of them. The sample records roughly 6,000 clones, about 80% being singletons. Specimen: FFPE minimally invasive lung adenocarcinoma tissue. The receptors come from a person aged 55 to 79 with lung adenocarcinoma.

This clone appeared a single time. This chain uses TRBV30 with TRBJ2-3; D might be TRBD1 or TRBD2, each matching 6 bases. Germline V gene data show CDR1 as GTSNPN and CDR2 as SVGIG (reference sequence). V was cut by 5 bases and J by 2 bases, with 17 bases left in between. CDR3 length equals 15 residues. The CDR3 is CAWSGGTPPTDTQYF. The CDR3 nucleotides are TGTGCCTGGTCAGGAGGGACACCCCCCACAGATACGCAGTATTTT.

CDR3: CARLNALIQETQYF. CDR3 DNA sequence: TGTGCCAGATTAAACGCGCTCATACAAGAGACCCAGTACTTC. The chain combines TRBV5-4 with TRBJ2-5; D not certain. The CDR3 totals 14 residues. The germline CDR1 and CDR2 sequences are SGHNT and YYREEE (reference sequence). V gave up 8 bases and J gave up 2 bases, with 16 bases separating them.

The CDR3 sequence is CASSFMTGEKLFF. The CDR3 DNA is TGTGCCAGCAGCTTTATGACGGGGGAAAAACTGTTTTTT. This chain uses TRBV7-2 with TRBJ1-4; no firm D call. Germline CDR1 SGHTA, CDR2 FQGNSA. The CDR3 runs to 13 residues. Trimming took off 3 bases at V and 8 bases at J, with 10 bases between the two ends.

This chain uses TRBV19 with TRBJ2-7, with a possible D match to TRBD1 (5 bases). The CDR3 contains 14 residues. V lost 3 bases, J lost 2 bases, and 11 bases lay in between. The germline V gene has CDR1 LNHDA and CDR2 SQIVND (reference sequence). CDR3 region: CASSMATVAYEQYF. The CDR3 bases are TGTGCCAGTAGTATGGCGACAGTAGCCTACGAGCAGTACTTC.

The rearrangement links TRBV2 to TRBJ2-2; 11 bases are a match to TRBD1. This CDR3 region has 15 residues. CDR1 and CDR2 (germline): SNHLY, FYNNEI. The ends lost 7 bases at V and 8 bases at J; junction bases unmatched: 9. The CDR3 nucleotides read TGTGCCAGCACCACAAGGACAGGGGGCGCGGGGGAGCTGTTTTTT. Its protein is CASTTRTGGAGELFF.

V and J are TRBV7-2 and TRBJ2-1; the D call may be TRBD1 or TRBD2 (5 bases each). V lost 1 base to trimming and J lost 6 bases, with 16 bases between them. The CDR3 spans 16 residues. Germline CDR1 is SGHTA and CDR2 is FQGNSA. CDR3: CASSLVPGPAFNEQFF. CDR3 DNA sequence: TGTGCCAGCAGCTTAGTCCCGGGACCGGCGTTCAATGAGCAGTTCTTC.

The chain couples TRBV6-5 to TRBJ1-1; a possible D gene is TRBD1 (6 bases). Trimming left V 6 bases short and J 11 bases short, with 19 bases between. The germline V gene encodes CDR1 MNHEY and CDR2 SVGAGI. The CDR3 spans 13 residues. CDR3 DNA sequence: TGTGCCAGCAGGGATTCCCTTACAGGGTGGGCTTTCTTT. It translates to CASRDSLTGWAFF.

This clone has more than one count but fewer than ten. The genes are TRBV9 and TRBJ1-2; D perhaps matches TRBD1 (5 bases). Germline assignment: CDR1 SGDLS and CDR2 YYNGEE. Trimming stripped 0 bases from V and 7 bases from J, with 16 bases between. The CDR3 spans 15 residues. The CDR3 bases are TGTGCCAGCAGCGTAGACGGCAGGGTCATGGCTGGCTACACCTTC. Protein product: CASSVDGRVMAGYTF.

This chain links TRBV6-1 with TRBJ2-2; D may be TRBD2 (7 bases). Trimming removed 3 bases at V and 5 bases at J, with 13 bases between. Per the germline V gene, CDR1 is MNHNS and CDR2 is SASEGT. The CDR3 has 15 amino acids. Here the CDR3 reads CASSDVGGRTGELFF. The CDR3 DNA follows: TGTGCCAGCAGTGATGTGGGGGGGCGTACCGGGGAGCTGTTTTTT.

For the CDR3, the DNA is TGTGCCAGCAGCTTTGTGGACAGGGACTACGAGCAGTACTTC. Protein: CASSFVDRDYEQYF. The rearrangement uses TRBV13 and TRBJ2-7, with TRBD1 matching over 8 bases. Germline lookup yields CDR1 PRHDT and CDR2 FYEKMQ (reference sequence). The CDR3 is made up of 14 amino acids. Trimming took 3 bases from V and 3 from J; bases not matched to a gene: 4.

The rearrangement links TRBV18 to TRBJ2-5; D uncertain. The CDR3 covers 15 residues. Germline V CDR1 and CDR2: KGHSH, LQKENI. V dropped 2 bases and J dropped 2 bases, with 12 bases sitting between them. The CDR3 DNA reads as TGTGCCAGCTCACCAAAAACTCACTCACAAGAGACCCAGTACTTC. This codes for CASSPKTHSQETQYF.

This chain connects TRBV19 to TRBJ1-1; a possible D gene is TRBD1 (6 bases). This CDR3 is 15 amino acids long. V dropped 3 bases and J dropped 4 bases, with 15 bases sitting between them. The germline gives CDR1 LNHDA, CDR2 SQIVND (reference sequence). The CDR3 is CASSMRGSRGTEAFF. CDR3 nucleotides: TGTGCCAGTAGTATGAGGGGGAGTCGAGGCACTGAAGCTTTCTTT.

The rearrangement links TRBV6-4 to TRBJ2-7; 9 positions agree with TRBD1. The CDR3 totals 15 residues. V shed 4 bases and J 4 bases; nucleotides not matched to a gene: 8. CDR1 and CDR2 (germline): MRHNA, SNTAGT. In DNA, the CDR3 is TGTGCCAGCAGTGCCGAGCCGGGACAGGGTTACGAGCAGTACTTC. Translating it yields CASSAEPGQGYEQYF.

The rearrangement joins TRBV30 to TRBJ2-7, with 7 bases identical to TRBD2. Trimming cost V 1 base and J 0 bases; bases outside gene matches: 3. The CDR3 contains 14 residues. Germline CDR1 is GTSNPN and CDR2 is SVGIG (reference sequence). The CDR3 DNA reads as TGTGCCTGGAGTGGACTAGCTCGCTCCTACGAGCAGTACTTC. Protein: CAWSGLARSYEQYF.

The chain recombines TRBV11-3 with TRBJ1-3; TRBD1 is a possible D gene (5 bases). The V end lost 7 bases, the J end lost 8 bases, and 15 bases lay between the germline ends. Germline CDR1 reads SGHNT; CDR2 reads YENEEA. The CDR3 loop spans 13 amino acids. The CDR3 region is CASMGGAGDTIYF. Here the CDR3 DNA reads TGTGCCAGCATGGGGGGAGCCGGAGACACCATATATTTT.

The chain recombines TRBV5-1 with TRBJ2-5; D gene uncertain. This CDR3 has 11 residues. Germline V lookup: CDR1 SGHRS, CDR2 YFSETQ. The V and J ends lost 2 bases and 2 bases respectively, with 1 base between them. CDR3 DNA: TGCGCCAGCAGCTTTCAAGAGACCCAGTACTTC. Protein product: CASSFQETQYF.

The genes are TRBV18 and TRBJ2-1; D gene ambiguous. Germline CDR1 and CDR2: KGHSH and LQKENI. The CDR3 is 12 residues long. V was shortened by 6 bases and J by 8 bases, with 11 bases between the two germline ends. The CDR3 nucleotides are TGTGCCAGCTCCTTCCGCGTCGATGAGCAGTTCTTC. Protein: CASSFRVDEQFF.

Remarks on this clone: The sample has other DNA sequences that encode this CDR3 too. J is TRBJ2-6 and V is TRBV2, with 8 positions matching TRBD2. This CDR3 region has 19 residues. V lost 8 bases and J lost 1; bases outside the gene matches: 16. Germline V CDR1 and CDR2: SNHLY, FYNNEI. CDR3 DNA sequence: TGTGCCAGCCGGGATCGCAGTTCGGGGGGGATTTCTGGGGCCAACGTCCTGACTTTC. Protein product: CASRDRSSGGISGANVLTF.

The rearrangement links TRBV7-8 to TRBJ2-7; TRBD2 matches 14 bases. Germline V lookup: CDR1 SGHVS, CDR2 FQNEAQ. The ends lost 5 bases at V and 6 bases at J; junction bases unmatched: 12. This CDR3 has 17 residues. In DNA form, the CDR3 reads TGTGCCAGCAGCCGAACTAGGGTCGGACTAGCGGGAGGCGAGCAGTACTTC. Residues: CASSRTRVGLAGGEQYF.

The CDR3 loop reads CASSPDNSDTQYF. CDR3 coding DNA: TGTGCCAGCAGCCCTGACAATTCGGATACGCAGTATTTT. This rearrangement joins TRBV4-2 to TRBJ2-3; D ambiguous. V was pared by 4 bases and J by 6 bases, with 11 bases between. The CDR3 is 13 amino acids. The V gene's germline CDR1 is LGHNA and CDR2 YNFKEQ.